Listed below are T cell receptor beta chains from one sample, sequenced in a study of cytomegalovirus exposure and HLA in healthy donors. Assay: immunoSEQ multiplex PCR; the TCRdb copy retains only in-frame clones and omits some. Of 100,000 to 150,000 clones listed, approximately 79% are singletons. Sequencing was performed on PBMCs. The origin of the receptors is a man aged 25-45 years in good health and CMV-seronegative. The conserved cysteine and the conserved F or W are not part of the CDR3 here. Each record gives: J gene, V gene, CDR3 protein.

j_gene: TRBJ2-1
v_gene: TRBV2
CDR3aa: ASRRQGGYNEQF

j_gene: TRBJ1-4
v_gene: TRBV4-2
CDR3aa: ASSSTGGTNEKLF

j_gene: TRBJ2-7
v_gene: TRBV11-2
CDR3aa: ASSLDLYEQY

j_gene: TRBJ1-3
v_gene: TRBV9
CDR3aa: ASSVASGTGNTIY

j_gene: TRBJ1-2
v_gene: TRBV2
CDR3aa: ASTRGRGGSVHYGYT

j_gene: TRBJ2-1
v_gene: TRBV2
CDR3aa: ASSLLSAARDEQF

j_gene: TRBJ2-3
v_gene: TRBV7-9
CDR3aa: ASSFKRRIGGDTQY

j_gene: TRBJ2-6
v_gene: TRBV30
CDR3aa: AWSVRQERIPSGANGLT

j_gene: TRBJ1-1
v_gene: TRBV28
CDR3aa: ASRSIGGNTEAF

j_gene: TRBJ2-7
v_gene: TRBV19
CDR3aa: ASSIAAGPEQY

j_gene: TRBJ1-5
v_gene: TRBV28
CDR3aa: ASSLAGRGENQPQH

j_gene: TRBJ2-7
v_gene: TRBV27
CDR3aa: ASSLTPGGGEQY

j_gene: TRBJ2-6
v_gene: TRBV4-2
CDR3aa: ASSDNAGTGANGLT

j_gene: TRBJ2-3
v_gene: TRBV13
CDR3aa: ASSERQGMNTQY

j_gene: TRBJ2-1
v_gene: TRBV7-9
CDR3aa: SSSPPVRGPAAYNEQF

j_gene: TRBJ1-5
v_gene: TRBV9
CDR3aa: ASSVGHGASQPQH

j_gene: TRBJ2-1
v_gene: TRBV7-8
CDR3aa: ASSPRVTYNEQF

j_gene: TRBJ2-7
v_gene: TRBV2
CDR3aa: ASSPDRGDYEQY

j_gene: TRBJ1-5
v_gene: TRBV19
CDR3aa: DLSRQGRKGPQH

j_gene: TRBJ1-5
v_gene: TRBV30
CDR3aa: AWSVGHVSNQPQH

j_gene: TRBJ1-1
v_gene: TRBV2
CDR3aa: ASRGGQVLTEAF

j_gene: TRBJ1-4
v_gene: TRBV18
CDR3aa: ASSQGAEEKLF

j_gene: TRBJ2-7
v_gene: TRBV6-5
CDR3aa: ASSLGQGAYEQY

j_gene: TRBJ2-7
v_gene: TRBV28
CDR3aa: ASSYGRFYEQY